One TCR beta chain is described in this entry. These data come from a study of technical replicates of blood from a handful of donors. Libraries were prepared by immunoSEQ multiplex PCR; TCRdb keeps only in-frame clonotypes and omits some of them. The sample includes about 56,000 clones, more than 90% seen only once; the top ten take about 3%. Trimming took 4 bases from V and 7 from J, leaving 17 bases between them. Looked up from germline, CDR1 is SNHLY and CDR2 is FYNNEI. The CDR3 has 15 residues. The TCR comes from a human donor in good health. Some clones in this sample may be carry-over from other donors' samples. Sequenced input: PBMCs. The chain has TRBV2 and TRBJ2-1; TRBD2 is a possible D gene (6 bases). CDR3 DNA: TGTGCCAGCAGTGGGTCTAGCGTTAACGGGAATGAGCAGTTCTTC. This codes for CASSGSSVNGNEQFF.